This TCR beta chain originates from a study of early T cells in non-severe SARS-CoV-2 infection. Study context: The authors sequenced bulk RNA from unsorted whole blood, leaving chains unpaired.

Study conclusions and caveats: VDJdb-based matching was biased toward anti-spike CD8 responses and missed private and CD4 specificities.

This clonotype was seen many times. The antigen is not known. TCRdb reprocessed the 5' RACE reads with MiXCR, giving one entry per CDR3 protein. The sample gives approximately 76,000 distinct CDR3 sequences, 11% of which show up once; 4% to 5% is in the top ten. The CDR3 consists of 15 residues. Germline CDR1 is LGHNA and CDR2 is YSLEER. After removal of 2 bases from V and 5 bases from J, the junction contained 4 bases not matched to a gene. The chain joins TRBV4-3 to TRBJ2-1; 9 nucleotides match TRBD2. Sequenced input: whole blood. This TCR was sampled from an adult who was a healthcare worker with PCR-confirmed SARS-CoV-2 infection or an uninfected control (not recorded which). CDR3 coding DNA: TGCGCCAGCAGCCAAAGGCTAGCGGGGAACAATGAGCAGTTCTTC. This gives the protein CASSQRLAGNNEQFF.